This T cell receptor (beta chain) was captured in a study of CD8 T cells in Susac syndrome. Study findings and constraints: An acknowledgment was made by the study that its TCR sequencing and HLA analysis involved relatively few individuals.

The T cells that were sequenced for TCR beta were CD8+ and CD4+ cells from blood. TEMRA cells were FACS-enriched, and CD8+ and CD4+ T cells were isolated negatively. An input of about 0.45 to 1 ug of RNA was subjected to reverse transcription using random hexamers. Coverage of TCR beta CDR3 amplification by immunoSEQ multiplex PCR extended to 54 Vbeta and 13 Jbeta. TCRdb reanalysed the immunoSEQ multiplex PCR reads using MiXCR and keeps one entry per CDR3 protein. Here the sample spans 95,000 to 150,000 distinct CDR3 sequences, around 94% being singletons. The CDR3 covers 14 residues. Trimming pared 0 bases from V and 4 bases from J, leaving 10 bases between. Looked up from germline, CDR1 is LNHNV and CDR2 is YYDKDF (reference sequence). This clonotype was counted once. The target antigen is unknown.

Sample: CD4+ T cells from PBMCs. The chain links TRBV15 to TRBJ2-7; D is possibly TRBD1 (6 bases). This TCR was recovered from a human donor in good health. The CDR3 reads CATSRDPQGYEQYF. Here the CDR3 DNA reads TGTGCCACCAGCAGAGATCCTCAGGGGTACGAGCAGTACTTC. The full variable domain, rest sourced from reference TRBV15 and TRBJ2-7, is DAMVIQNPRYQVTQFGKPVTLSCSQTLNHNVMYWYQQKSSQAPKLLFHYYDKDFNNEADTPDNFQSRRPNTSFCFLDIRSPGLGDTAMYLCATSRDPQGYEQYFGPGTRLTVT.